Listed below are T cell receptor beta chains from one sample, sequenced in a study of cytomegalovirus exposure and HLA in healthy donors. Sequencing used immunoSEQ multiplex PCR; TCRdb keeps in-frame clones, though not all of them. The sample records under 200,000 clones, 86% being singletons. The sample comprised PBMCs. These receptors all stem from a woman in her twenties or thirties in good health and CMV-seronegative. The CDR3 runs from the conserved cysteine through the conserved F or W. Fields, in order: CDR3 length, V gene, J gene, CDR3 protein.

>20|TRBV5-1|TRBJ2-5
CASSALGTSGTWVRRETQYF
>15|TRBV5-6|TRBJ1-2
CASSFTGQGGDGYTF
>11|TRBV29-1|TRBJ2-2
CSVGATGELFF
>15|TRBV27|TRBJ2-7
CASSNTGTLAYEQYF
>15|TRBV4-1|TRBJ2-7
CASSQINGRGHEQYF
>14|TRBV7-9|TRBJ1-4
CASSTTGEGEKLFF
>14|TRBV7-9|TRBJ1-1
CASSLTQGTYEAFF
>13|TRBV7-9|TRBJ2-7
CASSSGTDYEQYF
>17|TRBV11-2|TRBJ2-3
CASSFPRASGLRDTQYF
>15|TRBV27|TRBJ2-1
CASSTSGSSYNEQFF
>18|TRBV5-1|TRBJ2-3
CASSLVVSGRAGADTQYF
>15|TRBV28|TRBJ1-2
CASRRRNRDNYGYTF
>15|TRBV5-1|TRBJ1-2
CASSLEAHTTYGYTF
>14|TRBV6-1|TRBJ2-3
CASRLAGGSDTQYF
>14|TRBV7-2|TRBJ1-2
CASSLELGVYGYTF
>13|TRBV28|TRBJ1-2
CASSQPPGDGYTF
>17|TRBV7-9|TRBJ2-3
CASSGGLAGVLSDTQYF
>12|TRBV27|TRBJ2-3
CASGHGTDTQYF
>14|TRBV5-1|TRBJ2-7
CASSFSGGQDEQYF
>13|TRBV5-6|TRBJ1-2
CASSLRAFYGYTF
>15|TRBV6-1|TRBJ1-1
CASSPRTTANTEAFF
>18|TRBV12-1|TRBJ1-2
CASSSPGGPGFPSGGYTF
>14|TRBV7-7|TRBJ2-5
CASSLSGSQETQYF
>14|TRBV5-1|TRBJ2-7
CASSRGQGGYEQYF
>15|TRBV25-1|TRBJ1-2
CASSEAEVEGYGYTF
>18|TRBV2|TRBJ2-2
CASSEPGARAFPTGELFF
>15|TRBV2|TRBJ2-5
CASSVRLAGEETQYF
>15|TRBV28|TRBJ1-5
CASSLWQGGSQPQHF
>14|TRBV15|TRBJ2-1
CATSSPGQSNEQFF
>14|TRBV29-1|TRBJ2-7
CSVRKGQGTYEQYF
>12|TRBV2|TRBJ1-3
CAGTDRTDTIYF
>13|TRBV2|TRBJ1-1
CASRADRQREAFF
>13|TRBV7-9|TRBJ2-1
CASTLAGGGEQFF
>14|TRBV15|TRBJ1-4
CATSRQGLNEKLFF
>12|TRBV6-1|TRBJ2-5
CASTELQETQYF
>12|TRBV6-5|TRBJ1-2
CASRLGQYGYTF
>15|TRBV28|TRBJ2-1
CASSWAGEGDNEQFF
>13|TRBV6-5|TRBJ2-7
CASRLGAGPRQYF
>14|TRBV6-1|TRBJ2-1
CASSLAGRYNEQFF
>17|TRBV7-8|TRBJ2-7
CASSSSTSGIRTYEQYF
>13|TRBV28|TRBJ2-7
CASRYRGLSEQYF
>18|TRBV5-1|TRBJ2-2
CASSFGIVAGGSAGELFF
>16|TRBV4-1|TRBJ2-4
CASSRNSPEAKNIQYF
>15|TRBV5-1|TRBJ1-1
CASSSITSGNTEAFF
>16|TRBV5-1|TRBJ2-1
CASTGGPLVRADEQFF
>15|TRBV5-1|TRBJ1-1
CASSSSSGLNTEAFF
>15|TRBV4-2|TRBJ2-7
CASSQERTSFREQYF
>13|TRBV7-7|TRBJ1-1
CASSPRQGAEAFF
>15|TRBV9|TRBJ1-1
CASSPRDRGNTEAFF
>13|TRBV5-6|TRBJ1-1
CASSLTGGTEAFF
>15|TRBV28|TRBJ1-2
CASSDYSGGLHGYTF
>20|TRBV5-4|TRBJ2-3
CASSPLMPRPGQFFTDTQYF
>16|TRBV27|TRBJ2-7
CASSSSRGTGGTEQYF